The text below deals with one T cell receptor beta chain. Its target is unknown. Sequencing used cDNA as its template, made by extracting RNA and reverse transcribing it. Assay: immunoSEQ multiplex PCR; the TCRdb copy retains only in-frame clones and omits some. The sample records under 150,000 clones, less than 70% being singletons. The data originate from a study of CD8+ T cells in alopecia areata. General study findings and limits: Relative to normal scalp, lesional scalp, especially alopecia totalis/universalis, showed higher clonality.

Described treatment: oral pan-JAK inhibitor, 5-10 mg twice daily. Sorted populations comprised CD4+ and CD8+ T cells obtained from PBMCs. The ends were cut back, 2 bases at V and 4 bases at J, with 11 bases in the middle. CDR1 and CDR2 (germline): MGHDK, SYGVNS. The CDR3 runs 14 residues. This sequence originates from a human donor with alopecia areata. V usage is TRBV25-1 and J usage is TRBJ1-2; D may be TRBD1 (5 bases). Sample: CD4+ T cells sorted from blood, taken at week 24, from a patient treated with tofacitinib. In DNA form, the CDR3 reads TGTGCCAGCAGTGAAGGGGACGTTTTCTATGGCTACACCTTC. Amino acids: CASSEGDVFYGYTF.